This T cell receptor beta chain was recorded in a study of early T cells in non-severe SARS-CoV-2 infection. Study overall: Chains were unpaired, as sequencing was done on bulk RNA from unsorted whole blood.

Trimming pared 6 bases from V and 4 bases from J, leaving 7 bases between. CDR3 length equals 12 residues. CDR1 and CDR2 from the germline V gene are MGHDK and SYGVNS. This clonotype was seen many times. Antigen unknown. Attachment of unique molecular identifiers to individual cDNA molecules was performed. TCRdb fed the 5' RACE reads into MiXCR, producing one record per CDR3 protein. The table shows 70,000 to 90,000 distinct CDR3 sequences, with about 10% occurring only once. Study-wide points: Comparison of clonotypes with VDJdb favored anti-spike CD8 responses while missing private and CD4 specificities.

The sequenced material came from whole blood. V and J are TRBV25-1 and TRBJ1-5, with D possibly matching TRBD1 (5 bases). This TCR derives from an adult who was a healthcare worker with PCR-confirmed SARS-CoV-2 infection or an uninfected control (not recorded which). The CDR3 loop reads CASRRGNQPQHF. CDR3 in DNA: TGTGCCAGCAGACGGGGGAATCAGCCCCAGCATTTT.